The following is a T cell receptor (beta chain) sequence with its context. In its sample, this clonotype was seen many times. Its cognate antigen has yet to be identified. Base qualities were left out, and no much larger clone turns up one base away. The CDR3, cysteine through phenylalanine, is 12 amino acids long. The retained sequence is limited to the CDR3, 36 bases, with the frame set at the first base. In the germline V gene, CDR1 corresponds to MNHEY and CDR2 to SVGAGI. V drops 2 bases and J drops 7 bases, leaving 8 bases in between. This sample stems from a study of CD8+CD57+ T cells in acquired aplastic anemia (dated by TCRdb to 2016 to 2018). At the level of the whole study: DNA extracted from sorted CD4+ and CD8+ cells had a mean of approximately 3 ug, with a range of roughly 0.2 to 27.4 ug. Mean read counts for healthy donor samples were around 10 million for CD4+ cells and roughly 12 million for CD8+ cells.

TCR repertoires of sorted CD4+ and CD8+ blood T cells from severe aplastic anemia patients and healthy subjects were deep-sequenced in the study. Ficoll-Paque density gradient centrifugation was used to isolate peripheral blood mononuclear cells. Before DNA extraction, CD4+ and CD8+ T cells were sorted by FACS or by magnetic beads. Profiling of TCR beta VDJ combinations and CDR3 sequences used genomic DNA as the template. An Illumina HiSeq 2000 was the platform used for TCR repertoire sequencing. In the paper's pipeline: TRBV/TRBJ rearrangement plots, CDR3 size and DJ length profiles, and Simpson's diversity index were used to assess repertoires. Whichever DNA sequence was most abundant in the deep sequencing data was defined as the immunodominant clone. CDR3 amino acid sequences were checked for sharing across subjects and were also compared against the VDJdb database and published repertoires. TCRdb redid the processing of the public reads, applying fastp at Q25 and MiXCR, and retained in-frame beta chains. Rows are unified per CDR3 protein, each entry keeping the most common DNA and genes. TCRdb's processing, not the study's, gives the V and J calls here. This sample is represented by hundreds of thousands of distinct CDR3 sequences; approximately 70% of them were singletons. Of the sample, 3.5% to 4.5% falls within the top ten clones.

The paper's findings and limits, for the study overall: Patients and healthy controls showed no significant difference in CD8+ Simpson's diversity (P=0.060). Some 31 CD8+ CDR3 sequences were shared between patients and controls but appeared highly expressed in patients and within their immunodominant clones.

Sequencing was carried out using sorted CD4+, CD8+, or CD8+CD57+ T cells (not recorded which) from PBMCs. This chain joins TRBV6-5 to TRBJ1-1; the D gene is possibly TRBD1, with 6 bases matching. The receptor was derived from a human donor in good health, serving as a control. In nucleotides, the sequence is TGTGCCAGCAGTTACGGACAGCTTGAAGCTTTCTTT. Its coded protein is CASSYGQLEAFF.